The TCR beta chain under discussion was sequenced for a study of T cell responses to AZD1222 COVID-19 vaccine. General study findings and limits: Only five or six AZD1222 recipients were seropositive at baseline. Donors were mostly white British, more females; clonal diversity possibly underestimated. Per reports, nearly half of all spike-specific TCRs target regions that are unmutated in variants. Spike-wide coverage was observed for vaccine-associated CD4 TCRs, with dominant responses at 160-218 and 743-854.

This CDR3 is 14 amino acids long. V shed 8 bases and J 8 bases; nucleotides not matched to a gene: 11. Comment on this clone: What it binds is unknown.

Generated by immunoSEQ multiplex PCR, the TCRdb table keeps only in-frame clones and is missing some. The table lists tens of thousands of clones, 70% to 90% of them singletons. The V call is TRBV23-1, the J call TRBJ1-4, with 7 nucleotides matching TRBD1. TRBV23-1 counts as an open reading frame of uncertain function. This clonotype was obtained from an adult in good health. Specimen: peripheral blood, collected on day 0 of MenACWY control vaccination. The CDR3 bases are TGCGCCAGCTCCCCGACAGGGACTCGGGAAAAACTGTTTTTT. Protein sequence: CASSPTGTREKLFF.